These T cell receptor beta chains were read from a single sample in a study of T-cell reconstitution after alpha-beta-depleted transplantation in children. TCRdb re-derived calls from the PCR reads in MiXCR, one entry per CDR3 protein. Altogether 670,000 or so distinct CDR3 sequences are present, under 15% being singletons, with the ten largest covering 0.79%. The sample here was PBMCs, taken before TCRalphabeta/CD19-depleted stem cell transplant. The source is a girl aged 2 to 9 with congenital amegakaryocytic thrombocytopenia, due to receive a stem cell transplant. Each CDR3 is given with its conserved first and last residue. Each record gives: CDR3 DNA, CDR3 protein, clone size, D gene, V gene, J gene. The D gene is left open where the match is weak. Part of the rows lack a size; the others show once, few, many or a class for expanded clones.

TGCAGTGCTGGGGGACAGTTCCTCTCTGGAAACACCATATATTTT	CSAGGQFLSGNTIYF	few	TRBD1	TRBV20-1	TRBJ1-3
TGTGCCAGCAGTGAACACCGCGAGCAGTACTTC	CASSEHREQYF	.	.	TRBV25-1	TRBJ2-7
TGTGCCAGCAGAGCACGGACAGGGGACACAGGAAACACCATATATTTT	CASRARTGDTGNTIYF	once	TRBD1	TRBV2	TRBJ1-3
TGTGCCACCAGCGGCTTCCAAGAGACCCAGTACTTC	CATSGFQETQYF	.	.	TRBV15	TRBJ2-5
TGTGCCGTACTACAACCGGGACCGACGGCGAACACCGGGGAGCTGTTTTTT	CAVLQPGPTANTGELFF	few	.	TRBV6-1	TRBJ2-2
TGTGCCAGCAGTTACCAGGGACAGGCTTATGGCTACACCTTC	CASSYQGQAYGYTF	many	TRBD1	TRBV6-5	TRBJ1-2
TGTGCCAGCAGCCCCACCCCGATCTCCAGGGGCCTCTTCGAGCAGTACTTC	CASSPTPISRGLFEQYF	many	.	TRBV12-3/TRBV12-4	TRBJ2-7
TGTGCCAGCAGTGAAATAGCGGGCTCCTACGAGCAGTACTTC	CASSEIAGSYEQYF	.	TRBD2	TRBV25-1	TRBJ2-7
TGTGCCAGCAGTGGACAGGGTTTCCCCGAGCAGTACTTC	CASSGQGFPEQYF	many	TRBD1	TRBV25-1	TRBJ2-7
TGTGCCAGCAGTTTATTCTCTGGTGAGGGTTTAAGGGAGCAGTACTTC	CASSLFSGEGLREQYF	.	.	TRBV27	TRBJ2-7
TGTGCCAGCAGCAAAGGGGGGGGCTATGGCTACACCTTC	CASSKGGGYGYTF	many	.	TRBV12-3/TRBV12-4	TRBJ1-2
TGTGCCAGCAGCATGGACGGCTACACAGATACGCAGTATTTT	CASSMDGYTDTQYF	few	.	TRBV5-4	TRBJ2-3
TGCAGTGCTAGCAAGTACGGGGGCAATCAGCCCCAGCATTTT	CSASKYGGNQPQHF	many	.	TRBV20-1	TRBJ1-5
TGCAGTGCTATCGATAGCCCCGGGGCCAACGTCCTGACTTTC	CSAIDSPGANVLTF	many	.	TRBV20-1	TRBJ2-6
TGCAGTGCTACGACGGTCCCAGACTATGGCTACACCTTC	CSATTVPDYGYTF	many	.	TRBV20-1	TRBJ1-2
TGTGCCAGCAGCCAAGAGGTTACCGGGGCCTACGAGCAGTACTTC	CASSQEVTGAYEQYF	few	.	TRBV14	TRBJ2-7